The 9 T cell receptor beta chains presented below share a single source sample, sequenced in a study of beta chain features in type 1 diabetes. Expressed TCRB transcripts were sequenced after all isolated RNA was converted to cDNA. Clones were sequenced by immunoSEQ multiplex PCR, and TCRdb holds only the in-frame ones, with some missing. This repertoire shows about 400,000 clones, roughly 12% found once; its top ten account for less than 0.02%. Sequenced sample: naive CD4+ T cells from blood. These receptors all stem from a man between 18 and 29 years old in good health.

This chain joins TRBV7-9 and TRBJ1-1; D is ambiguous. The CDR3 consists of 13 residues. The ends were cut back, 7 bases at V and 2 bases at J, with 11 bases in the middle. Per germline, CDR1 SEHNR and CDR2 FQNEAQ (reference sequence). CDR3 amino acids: CASTVGGNTEAFF. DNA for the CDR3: TGTGCCAGCACCGTGGGAGGAAACACTGAAGCTTTCTTT. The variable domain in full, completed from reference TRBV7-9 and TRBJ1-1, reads DTGVSQNPRHKITKRGQNVTFRCDPISEHNRLYWYRQTLGQGPEFLTYFQNEAQLEKSRLLSDRFSAERPKGSFSTLEIQRTEQGDSAMYLCASTVGGNTEAFFGQGTRLTVV.

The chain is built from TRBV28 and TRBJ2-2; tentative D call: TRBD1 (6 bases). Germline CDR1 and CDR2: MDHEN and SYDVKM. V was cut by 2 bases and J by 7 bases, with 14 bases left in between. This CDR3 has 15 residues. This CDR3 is CASSLMGAVSGELFF. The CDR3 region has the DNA TGTGCCAGCAGTTTAATGGGGGCAGTCAGCGGGGAGCTGTTTTTT. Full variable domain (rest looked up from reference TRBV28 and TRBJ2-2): DVKVTQSSRYLVKRTGEKVFLECVQDMDHENMFWYRQDPGLGLRLIYFSYDVKMKEKGDIPEGYSVSREKKERFSLILESASTNQTSMYLCASSLMGAVSGELFFGEGSRLTVL.

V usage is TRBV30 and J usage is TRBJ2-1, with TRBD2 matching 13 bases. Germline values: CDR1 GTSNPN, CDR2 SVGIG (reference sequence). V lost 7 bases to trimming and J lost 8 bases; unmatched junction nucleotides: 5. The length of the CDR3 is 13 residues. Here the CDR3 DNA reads TGTGCCTCGCGGACTAGCGGGAGTGATGAGCAGTTCTTC. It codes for CASRTSGSDEQFF.

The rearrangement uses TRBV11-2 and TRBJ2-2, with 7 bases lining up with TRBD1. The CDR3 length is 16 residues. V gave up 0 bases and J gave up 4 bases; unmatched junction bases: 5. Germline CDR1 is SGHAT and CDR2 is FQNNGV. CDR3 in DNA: TGTGCCAGCAGCTTAGACCTAGACAGGGTCACCGGGGAGCTGTTTTTT. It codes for CASSLDLDRVTGELFF. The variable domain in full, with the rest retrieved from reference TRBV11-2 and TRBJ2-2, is EAGVAQSPRYKIIEKRQSVAFWCNPISGHATLYWYQQILGQGPKLLIQFQNNGVVDDSQLPKDRFSAERLKGVDSTLKIQPAKLEDSAVYLCASSLDLDRVTGELFFGEGSRLTVL.

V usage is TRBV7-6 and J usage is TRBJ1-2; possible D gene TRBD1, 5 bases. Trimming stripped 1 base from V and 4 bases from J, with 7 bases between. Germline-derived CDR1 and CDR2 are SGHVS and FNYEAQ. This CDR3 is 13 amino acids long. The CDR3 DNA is TGTGCCAGCAGCTTAGGACAGTTCTATGGCTACACCTTC. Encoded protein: CASSLGQFYGYTF.

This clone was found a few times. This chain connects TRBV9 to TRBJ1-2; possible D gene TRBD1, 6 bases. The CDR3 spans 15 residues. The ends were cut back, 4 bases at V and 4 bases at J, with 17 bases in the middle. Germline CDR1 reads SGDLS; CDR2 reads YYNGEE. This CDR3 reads CASSTRPDRTYGYTF. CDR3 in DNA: TGTGCCAGCAGCACCCGACCGGACAGAACCTATGGCTACACCTTC.

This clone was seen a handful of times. This CDR3 is CASSLRQGPNYGYTF. The DNA for the CDR3 is TGTGCCAGCAGTTTGCGACAGGGGCCAAACTATGGCTACACCTTC. V gene TRBV6-6 combines with J gene TRBJ1-2, with 8 bases matching TRBD1. Germline CDR1 reads MNHNY; CDR2 reads SVGAGI (reference sequence). The CDR3 loop spans 15 amino acids. J lost 2 bases, V lost 4 bases, and 6 bases had no gene match.

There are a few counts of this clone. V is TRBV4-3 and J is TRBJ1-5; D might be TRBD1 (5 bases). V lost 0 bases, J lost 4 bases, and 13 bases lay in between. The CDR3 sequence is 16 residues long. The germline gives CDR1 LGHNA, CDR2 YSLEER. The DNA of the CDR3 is TGCGCCAGCAGCCAAGATCTAGGACACAAAAATCAGCCCCAGCATTTT. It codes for CASSQDLGHKNQPQHF.

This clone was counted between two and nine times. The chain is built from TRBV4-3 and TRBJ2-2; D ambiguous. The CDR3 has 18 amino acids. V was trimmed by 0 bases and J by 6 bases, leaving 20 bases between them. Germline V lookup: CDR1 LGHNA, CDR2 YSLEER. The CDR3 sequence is CASSQDRIPGFQAGELFF. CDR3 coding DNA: TGCGCCAGCAGCCAAGATCGCATCCCCGGGTTTCAAGCCGGGGAGCTGTTTTTT.